This T cell receptor beta chain is drawn from a study of CD8+CD57+ T cells in acquired aplastic anemia. This clonotype was detected many times. Its antigen remains unidentified. In patients chosen for sequencing, flow cytometry had shown CD8+CD57+ cell expansion. Patients were therapy-naive when their blood was sampled. The study, taken as a whole, reports: Patients and controls had in common some 30 CD8+ CDR3 sequences. The study found no significant CD8+ Simpson's diversity difference between patients and controls.

In germline, CDR1 is LNHDA, CDR2 SQIVND (reference sequence). V gave up 6 bases and J gave up 0 bases, with 8 bases separating them. CDR3 length: 13 amino acids. Genomic DNA was employed as the template in profiling TCR beta VDJ and CDR3. TCRdb ran MiXCR on the reads and lists one entry per CDR3 protein. In the table there are roughly 200,000 distinct CDR3 sequences, less than 75% of which are singletons. The TCR originated in a human donor with aplastic anemia. The chain employs TRBV19 and TRBJ2-5, with D perhaps matching TRBD1 or TRBD2 (5 bases each). Sequenced input: sorted CD4+, CD8+, or CD8+CD57+ T cells (not recorded which) from PBMCs. This chain's CDR3 is CASRGRHQETQYF. In DNA form, the CDR3 reads TGTGCCAGTAGGGGACGGCACCAAGAGACCCAGTACTTC. Filled out from reference TRBV19 and TRBJ2-5, the complete variable domain reads DGGITQSPKYLFRKEGQNVTLSCEQNLNHDAMYWYRQDPGQGLRLIYYSQIVNDFQKGDIAEGYSVSREKKESFPLTVTSAQKNPTAFYLCASRGRHQETQYFGPGTRLLVL.